Listed below are T cell receptor beta chains from one sample, sequenced in a study of cytotoxic CD8 clonotypes in ibrutinib-treated CLL. Profiled with immunoSEQ multiplex PCR; TCRdb holds only in-frame clones, not every one. The data hold roughly 180,000 clones, with 70% to 85% observed a single time. The sequencing used PBMCs, collected after 24 months of ibrutinib treatment. Source of these receptors: a human donor with chronic lymphocytic leukemia. Both conserved end residues are part of each CDR3. The D gene is left open where the match is weak. Clone size is shown for a subset of rows, as once, few, many or a class of expanded clone.

CASSQDVGLSYSYEQYF TGCGCCAGCAGCCAAGACGTGGGCTTAAGTTACTCCTACGAGCAGTACTTC TRBV4-1 NA TRBJ2-7 few
CASSLADTQETQYF TGCGCCAGCAGCTTGGCGGACACCCAAGAGACCCAGTACTTC TRBV5-1 NA TRBJ2-5 NA
CASRIRSGRSQETQYF TGTGCCAGTAGGATTCGCAGCGGGAGGAGTCAGGAGACCCAGTACTTC TRBV19 TRBD2 TRBJ2-5 NA
CASSAGHHQETQYF TGTGCCAGCAGTGCCGGGCACCATCAAGAGACCCAGTACTTC TRBV6-4 NA TRBJ2-5 NA
CASRDVLGYTF TGTGCCAGCAGGGATGTCCTAGGCTACACCTTC TRBV6-5 NA TRBJ1-2 NA
CASSESPTRGEQYF TGTGCCAGCAGTGAATCACCCACGCGGGGCGAGCAGTACTTC TRBV6-1 NA TRBJ2-7 NA
CASSSAGTRFNEQFF TGCGCCAGCAGCTCGGCCGGGACTAGATTCAATGAGCAGTTCTTC TRBV5-1 TRBD2 TRBJ2-1 NA
CATSREMAGGTDTQYF TGTGCCACCAGCAGAGAGATGGCGGGAGGCACAGATACGCAGTATTTT TRBV15 TRBD2 TRBJ2-3 NA
CASSIKTIAFGYNEQFF TGTGCCAGTAGTATTAAGACCATTGCCTTTGGGTACAATGAGCAGTTCTTC TRBV19 NA TRBJ2-1 NA
CASSFDHGGGTDTQYF TGTGCCAGCAGTTTTGACCACGGGGGAGGCACAGATACGCAGTATTTT TRBV27 NA TRBJ2-3 NA
CASSVGTSANNEQFF TGTGCCAGCAGCGTAGGCACTAGCGCCAACAATGAGCAGTTCTTC TRBV9 TRBD2 TRBJ2-1 NA
CASSPRTGGVNQPQHF TGTGCCAGCAGCCCCCGGACAGGGGGCGTCAATCAGCCCCAGCATTTT TRBV4-2 TRBD1 TRBJ1-5 NA
CASSAGGQETQYF TGTGCCAGCAGTGCCGGGGGACAAGAGACCCAGTACTTC TRBV28 NA TRBJ2-5 NA
CASSFTGGYGYTF TGTGCCAGCAGTTTTACAGGGGGCTATGGCTACACCTTC TRBV7-3 TRBD1 TRBJ1-2 NA
CASSAAQETQYF TGTGCCAGCAGTGCAGCCCAAGAGACCCAGTACTTC TRBV28 NA TRBJ2-5 NA
CASSGAPNTEAFF TGTGCCAGCTCCGGGGCACCGAACACTGAAGCTTTCTTT TRBV18 NA TRBJ1-1 NA
CASSLVSYNEQFF TGTGCCAGCAGCTTGGTCTCCTACAATGAGCAGTTCTTC TRBV7-2 NA TRBJ2-1 NA
CATLAGRSNQPQHF TGTGCCACCCTTGCAGGGCGTAGCAATCAGCCCCAGCATTTT TRBV19 NA TRBJ1-5 few
CASSKASGNTIYF TGTGCCAGTTCCAAGGCCTCTGGAAACACCATATATTTT TRBV28 NA TRBJ1-3 NA
CASSRTGQNQPQHF TGTGCCAGCAGCAGGACAGGGCAGAATCAGCCCCAGCATTTT TRBV9 TRBD1 TRBJ1-5 NA
CAPEGESWYGYTF TGTGCCCCCGAGGGGGAGAGTTGGTATGGCTACACCTTC TRBV2 NA TRBJ1-2 few
CASIQDPSNYGYTF TGTGCCAGCATCCAGGACCCATCAAACTATGGCTACACCTTC TRBV5-6 NA TRBJ1-2 NA
CASSPGLAGAGTDTQYF TGTGCCAGCAGCCCAGGACTAGCGGGGGCAGGCACAGATACGCAGTATTTT TRBV7-6 TRBD2 TRBJ2-3 NA
CASSLNWRGAGTGELFF TGTGCCAGCAGTTTAAATTGGCGGGGGGCAGGCACCGGGGAGCTGTTTTTT TRBV27 TRBD2 TRBJ2-2 NA
CASSETGSTNEKLFF TGTGCCAGCAGTGAAACAGGGTCAACTAATGAAAAACTGTTTTTT TRBV2 NA TRBJ1-4 NA
CASLAVNSGANVLTF TGTGCCAGTCTTGCAGTGAACTCTGGGGCCAACGTCCTGACTTTC TRBV27 NA TRBJ2-6 once
CASSQVPAGVGNEKLFF TGTGCCAGCAGCCAAGTCCCGGCAGGGGTCGGTAATGAAAAACTGTTTTTT TRBV4-2 NA TRBJ1-4 NA